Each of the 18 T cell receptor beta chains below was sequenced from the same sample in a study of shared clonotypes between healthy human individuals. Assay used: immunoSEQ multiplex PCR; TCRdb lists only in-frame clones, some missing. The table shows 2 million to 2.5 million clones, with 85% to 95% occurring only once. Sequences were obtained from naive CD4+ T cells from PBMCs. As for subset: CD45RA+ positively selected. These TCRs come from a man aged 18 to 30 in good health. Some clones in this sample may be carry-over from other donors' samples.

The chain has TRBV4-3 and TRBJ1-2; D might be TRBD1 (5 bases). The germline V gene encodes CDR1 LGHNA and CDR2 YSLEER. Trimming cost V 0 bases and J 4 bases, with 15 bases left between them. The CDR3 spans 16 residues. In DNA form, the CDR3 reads TGCGCCAGCAGCCAAGAAAGGGGTTACGCGTCCTATGGCTACACCTTC. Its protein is CASSQERGYASYGYTF.

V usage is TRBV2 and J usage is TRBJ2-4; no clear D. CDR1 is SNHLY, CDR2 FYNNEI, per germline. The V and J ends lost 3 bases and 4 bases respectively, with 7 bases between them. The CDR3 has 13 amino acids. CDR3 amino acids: CASSDGEKNIQYF. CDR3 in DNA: TGTGCCAGCAGTGATGGCGAGAAAAACATTCAGTACTTC. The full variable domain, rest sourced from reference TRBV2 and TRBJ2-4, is EPEVTQTPSHQVTQMGQEVILRCVPISNHLYFYWYRQILGQKVEFLVSFYNNEISEKSEIFDDQFSVERPDGSNFTLKIRSTKLEDSAMYFCASSDGEKNIQYFGAGTRLSVL.

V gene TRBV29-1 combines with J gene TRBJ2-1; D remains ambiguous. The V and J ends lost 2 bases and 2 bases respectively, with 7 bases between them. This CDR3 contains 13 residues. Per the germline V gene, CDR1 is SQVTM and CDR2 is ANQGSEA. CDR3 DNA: TGCAGCGTTGAACAGCAGACCTACAATGAGCAGTTCTTC. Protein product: CSVEQQTYNEQFF.

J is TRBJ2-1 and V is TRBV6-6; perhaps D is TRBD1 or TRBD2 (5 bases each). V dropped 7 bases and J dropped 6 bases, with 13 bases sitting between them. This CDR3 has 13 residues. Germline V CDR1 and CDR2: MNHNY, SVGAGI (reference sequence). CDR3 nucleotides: TGTGCCAGCACACCCGCTGGGGGCAATGAGCAGTTCTTC. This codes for CASTPAGGNEQFF.

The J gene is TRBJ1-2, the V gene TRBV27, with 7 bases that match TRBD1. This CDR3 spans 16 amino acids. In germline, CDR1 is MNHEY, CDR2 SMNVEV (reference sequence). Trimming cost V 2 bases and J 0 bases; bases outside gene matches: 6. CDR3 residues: CASSLRGTVPNYGYTF. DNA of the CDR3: TGTGCCAGCAGTTTACGGGGGACAGTTCCTAACTATGGCTACACCTTC.

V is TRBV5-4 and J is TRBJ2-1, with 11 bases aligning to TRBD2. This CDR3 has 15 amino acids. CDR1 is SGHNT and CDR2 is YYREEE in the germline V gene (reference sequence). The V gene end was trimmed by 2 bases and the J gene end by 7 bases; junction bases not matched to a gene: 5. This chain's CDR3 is CASSFTSGSTNEQFF. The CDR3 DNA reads TGTGCCAGCAGCTTTACTAGCGGGAGTACGAATGAGCAGTTCTTC.

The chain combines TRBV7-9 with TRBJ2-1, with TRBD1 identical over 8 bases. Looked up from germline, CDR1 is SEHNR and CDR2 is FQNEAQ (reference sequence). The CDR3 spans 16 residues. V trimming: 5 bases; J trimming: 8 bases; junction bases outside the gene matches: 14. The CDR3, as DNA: TGTGCCAGCAGCCCCCGAGGACAGGGAACGAGCGATGAGCAGTTCTTC. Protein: CASSPRGQGTSDEQFF.

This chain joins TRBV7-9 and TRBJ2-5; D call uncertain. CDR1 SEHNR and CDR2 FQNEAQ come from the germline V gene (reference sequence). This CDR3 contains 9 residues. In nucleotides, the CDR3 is TGTAAGGGTGGGGAGACCCAGTACTTC. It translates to CKGGETQYF.

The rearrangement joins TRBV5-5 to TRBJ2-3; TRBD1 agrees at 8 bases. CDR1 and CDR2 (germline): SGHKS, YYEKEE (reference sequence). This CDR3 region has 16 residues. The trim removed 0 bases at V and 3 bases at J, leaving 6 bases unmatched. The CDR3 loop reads CASSLAITGGTDTQYF. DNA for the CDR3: TGTGCCAGCAGCTTGGCCATCACAGGGGGTACAGATACGCAGTATTTT. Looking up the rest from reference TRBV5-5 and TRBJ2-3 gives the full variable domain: DAGVTQSPTHLIKTRGQQVTLRCSPISGHKSVSWYQQVLGQGPQFIFQYYEKEERGRGNFPDRFSARQFPNYSSELNVNALLLGDSALYLCASSLAITGGTDTQYFGPGTRLTVL.

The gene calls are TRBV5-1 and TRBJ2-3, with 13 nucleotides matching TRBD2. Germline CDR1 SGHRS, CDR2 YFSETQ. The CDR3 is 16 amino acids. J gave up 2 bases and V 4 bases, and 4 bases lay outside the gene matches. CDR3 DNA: TGCGCCAGCAGCGTGACTAGCGGGAGGTTCACAGATACGCAGTATTTT. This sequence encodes CASSVTSGRFTDTQYF.

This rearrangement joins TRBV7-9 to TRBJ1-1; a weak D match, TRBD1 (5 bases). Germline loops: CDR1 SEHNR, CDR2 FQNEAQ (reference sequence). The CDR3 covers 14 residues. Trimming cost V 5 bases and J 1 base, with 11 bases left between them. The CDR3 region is CASSVQAPNTEAFF. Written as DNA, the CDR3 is TGTGCCAGCAGCGTACAGGCTCCGAACACTGAAGCTTTCTTT.

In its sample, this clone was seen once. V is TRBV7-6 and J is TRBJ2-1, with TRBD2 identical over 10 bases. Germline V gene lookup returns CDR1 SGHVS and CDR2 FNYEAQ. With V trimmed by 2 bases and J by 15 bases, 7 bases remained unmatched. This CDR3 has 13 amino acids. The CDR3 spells CASSLRLAGESFF. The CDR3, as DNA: TGTGCCAGCAGCTTACGGCTAGCGGGAGAGTCGTTCTTC.

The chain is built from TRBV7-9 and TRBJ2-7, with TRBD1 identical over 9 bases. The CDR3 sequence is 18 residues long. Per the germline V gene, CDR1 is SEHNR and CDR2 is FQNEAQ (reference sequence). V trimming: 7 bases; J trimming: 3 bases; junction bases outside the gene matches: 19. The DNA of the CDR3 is TGTGCCAGCAACCCCGCGCTCGGGGGGAGACAGGGGGACTACGAGCAGTACTTC. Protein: CASNPALGGRQGDYEQYF.

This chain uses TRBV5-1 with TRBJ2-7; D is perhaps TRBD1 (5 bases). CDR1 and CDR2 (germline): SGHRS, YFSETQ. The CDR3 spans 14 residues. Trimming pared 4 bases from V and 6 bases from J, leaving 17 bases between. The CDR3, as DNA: TGCGCCAGCAGCCCAATCGACAGTGCGACCGAGCAGTACTTC. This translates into CASSPIDSATEQYF.

DNA for the CDR3: TGTGCCAGCAGTACCGAGGGCTACGAGCAGTACTTC. This gives the protein CASSTEGYEQYF. The V gene is TRBV6-1, the J gene TRBJ2-7; D perhaps matches TRBD2 (5 bases). The germline V gene has CDR1 MNHNS and CDR2 SASEGT. The CDR3 extends over 12 amino acids. The V end lost 5 bases, the J end lost 3 bases, and 8 bases lay between the germline ends.

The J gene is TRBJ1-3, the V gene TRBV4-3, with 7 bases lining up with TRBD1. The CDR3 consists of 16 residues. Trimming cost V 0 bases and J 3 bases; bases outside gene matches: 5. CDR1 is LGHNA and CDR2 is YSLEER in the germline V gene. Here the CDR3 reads CASSQDTTGHGNTIYF. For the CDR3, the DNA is TGCGCCAGCAGCCAAGATACGACAGGGCATGGAAACACCATATATTTT.

The CDR3 here is CASSLGGLAGDNEQYF. The CDR3 region has the DNA TGTGCCAGCAGCTTGGGGGGACTAGCGGGAGATAACGAGCAGTACTTC. This rearrangement joins TRBV5-4 to TRBJ2-7, with 14 bases matching TRBD2. The CDR3 is 16 residues long. CDR1 SGHNT and CDR2 YYREEE come from the germline V gene (reference sequence). Trimming at V came to 0 bases and at J to 5 bases, leaving 4 bases not matched to a gene.

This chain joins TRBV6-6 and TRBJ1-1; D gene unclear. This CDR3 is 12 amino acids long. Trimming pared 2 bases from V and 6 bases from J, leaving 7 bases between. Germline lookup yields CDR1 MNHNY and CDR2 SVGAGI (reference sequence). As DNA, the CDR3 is TGTGCCAGCAGTTACGCAGACGCTGAAGCTTTCTTT. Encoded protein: CASSYADAEAFF.